This is a list of T cell receptor beta chains from one sample in a study of blood T cell repertoires in COVID-19. Some clones are missing from TCRdb's copy, which holds only in-frame ones; the method was immunoSEQ multiplex PCR. Of about 200,000 clones listed, around 90% are singletons. Material for sequencing was PBMCs or T cells enriched from blood (not recorded which). These receptor sequences come from a woman aged 18-29 years who had recovered from COVID-19. Both conserved end residues are part of each CDR3. D genes are given only for firm matches. Some rows have no size entry. The others give once, few or many, or a class for an expanded clone.

>NA|TRBD1|TRBV18|TRBJ1-3
TGTGCCAGCTCACCTCCGGGACAGGGTTCTGGAAACACCATATATTTT
CASSPPGQGSGNTIYF
>NA|NA|TRBV29-1|TRBJ1-4
TGCAGCGTTGAGGGGCGGACGGTGAATGAAAAACTGTTTTTT
CSVEGRTVNEKLFF
>NA|TRBD2|TRBV5-4|TRBJ2-3
TGTGCCAGCAGCTTACCCTCCAGCGGGAGAATTTATACGCAGTATTTT
CASSLPSSGRIYTQYF
>NA|NA|TRBV19|TRBJ1-5
TGTGCCAGTAGTATAACGGCGCAGGGGACCTTTAGCAATCAGCCCCAGCATTTT
CASSITAQGTFSNQPQHF
>NA|NA|TRBV9|TRBJ2-1
TGTGCCAGCACACAGGGCATCTCCATCTCCTACAATGAGCAGTTCTTC
CASTQGISISYNEQFF
>NA|NA|TRBV5-1|TRBJ2-4
TGCGCCAGCAGCTTGTGGGGGGACCCCAAAAACATTCAGTACTTC
CASSLWGDPKNIQYF
>once|NA|TRBV24-1|TRBJ1-4
TGTGCCACCAGTGCTAGTGCCAACGGGGAAAAACTGTTTTTT
CATSASANGEKLFF
>NA|TRBD2|TRBV24-1|TRBJ2-5
TGTGCCACCAGTGATCGACTAGCCCAAGAGACCCAGTACTTC
CATSDRLAQETQYF
>NA|TRBD1|TRBV12-5|TRBJ1-5
TGTGCTAGTGGTCCCTCAGGGGGTCGGGGTCAGCCCCAGCATTTT
CASGPSGGRGQPQHF
>NA|NA|TRBV29-1|TRBJ2-1
TGCAGCGTTTACACAAATGAGCAGTTCTTC
CSVYTNEQFF
>NA|NA|TRBV5-1|TRBJ2-3
TGCGCCAGCAGCTATACAGGAAGCACAGATACGCAGTATTTT
CASSYTGSTDTQYF
>NA|NA|TRBV5-1|TRBJ1-4
TGCGCCAGAATACAGGGTCTTGGTGAAAAACTGTTTTTT
CARIQGLGEKLFF
>once|NA|TRBV27|TRBJ1-2
TGTGCCAGCAGTTTACGGGTAACCTATGGCTACACCTTC
CASSLRVTYGYTF
>NA|NA|TRBV5-1|TRBJ1-5
TGCGCCAGCAGCCAGACAGGCACCTCCAATCAGCCCCAGCATTTT
CASSQTGTSNQPQHF
>NA|NA|TRBV3-1/TRBV3-2|TRBJ1-5
TGTGCCAGCAGCCAAGCCCCAGTTCAGCCCCAGCATTTT
CASSQAPVQPQHF
>NA|NA|TRBV5-4|TRBJ2-7
TGTGCCAGCAGCTCCCCAGGGGTTTCCTACGAGCAGTACTTC
CASSSPGVSYEQYF
>NA|TRBD1|TRBV19|TRBJ1-1
TGTGCCAGTAGTGCCCGCCCCGGACAGGCTCCGAACACTGAAGCTTTCTTT
CASSARPGQAPNTEAFF
>NA|TRBD2|TRBV9|TRBJ2-1
TGTGCCAGCAGCCCCCCAGGGACTAGCGGGAACAATGAGCAGTTCTTC
CASSPPGTSGNNEQFF
>NA|NA|TRBV30|TRBJ1-2
TGTGCCTGGAGTGGTTTGGGCCGCATACTAGAATGGGGCTACACCTTC
CAWSGLGRILEWGYTF
>NA|TRBD2|TRBV5-1|TRBJ2-2
TGCGCCAGCAGACCAACTAGCGGGGGGGCCACCGGGGAGCTGTTTTTT
CASRPTSGGATGELFF
>NA|NA|TRBV2|TRBJ1-6
TGTGCCAGCAGCGCTAGGACTGTGAATTCACCCCTCCACTTT
CASSARTVNSPLHF
>NA|TRBD1|TRBV28|TRBJ2-7
TGTGCCAGCATCGACAGGGGATCCTACGAGCAGTACTTC
CASIDRGSYEQYF
>once|NA|TRBV12-3/TRBV12-4|TRBJ1-1
TGTGCCAGCAGTTCACAGGAGAACACTGAAGCTTTCTTT
CASSSQENTEAFF
>NA|TRBD1|TRBV3-1/TRBV3-2|TRBJ2-7
TGTGCCAGCAGCCCCGGACAGGGGGCTAGCTTTCCAATCTCCTACGAGCAGTACTTC
CASSPGQGASFPISYEQYF
>NA|NA|TRBV12-3/TRBV12-4|TRBJ2-7
TGTGCCAGCAGTTGGCAGGGCTACGAGCAGTACTTC
CASSWQGYEQYF
>NA|NA|TRBV9|TRBJ2-1
TGTGCCAGCAGCCCAATTCCGGGGTACTACAATGAGCAGTTCTTC
CASSPIPGYYNEQFF
>NA|TRBD2|TRBV7-6|TRBJ2-3
TGTGCCAGCAGCTTAGCTTTTAGGGACTACCCTCCGGATACGCAGTATTTT
CASSLAFRDYPPDTQYF
>NA|NA|TRBV7-9|TRBJ2-7
TGTGCCAGCAGCAGCTTCAATTACGAGCAGTACTTC
CASSSFNYEQYF
>few|TRBD1|TRBV6-5|TRBJ1-5
TGTGCCAGCAGTAAGACAGGGGACGGCAATCAGCCCCAGCATTTT
CASSKTGDGNQPQHF
>NA|NA|TRBV20-1|TRBJ1-1
TGCAGTGGAGGGAGGGACACTGAAGCTTTCTTT
CSGGRDTEAFF
>NA|NA|TRBV10-3|TRBJ1-5
TGTGCCATCAGTGAGTCGAGGGGGACCGCTCAGCCCCAGCATTTT
CAISESRGTAQPQHF
>NA|NA|TRBV10-3|TRBJ1-4
TGTGCCATCAGCCGAACAGGTCGACATGAAAAACTGTTTTTT
CAISRTGRHEKLFF
>NA|TRBD1|TRBV5-1|TRBJ1-1
TGCGCCAGCAGCCCTACAGGGGGTTACGTAGTTAACACTGAAGCTTTCTTT
CASSPTGGYVVNTEAFF
>NA|TRBD2|TRBV28|TRBJ2-7
TGTGCCAGCTGGAGCGGGGGGGCCGGCGAGCAGTACTTC
CASWSGGAGEQYF
>few|NA|TRBV12-3/TRBV12-4|TRBJ1-4
TGTGCCAGCTCCCCGACAGGAGAGGAACTGTTTTTT
CASSPTGEELFF
>NA|TRBD1|TRBV14|TRBJ2-2
TGTGCCAGCAGCCAAGTTAGGGGACAGGGTTCCGGGGAGCTGTTTTTT
CASSQVRGQGSGELFF
>NA|TRBD1|TRBV2|TRBJ2-1
TGTGCCAGCAGTGAGAGGGGGCCCTACAATGAGCAGTTCTTC
CASSERGPYNEQFF
>NA|NA|TRBV2|TRBJ2-5
TGTGCCAGCAGTCTACTTCAAGAGACCCAGTACTTC
CASSLLQETQYF
>NA|NA|TRBV28|TRBJ2-7
TGTGCCAGCAAACTTGAGCTCGAGCAGTACTTC
CASKLELEQYF
>NA|NA|TRBV5-1|TRBJ1-6
TGCGCCAGCAGCCCATACAGGGACTCCTATAATTCACCCCTCCACTTT
CASSPYRDSYNSPLHF
>NA|TRBD1|TRBV5-4|TRBJ1-1
TGTGCCAGCAGCTGGGACAGTTGGGCTTCTGAAGCTTTCTTT
CASSWDSWASEAFF